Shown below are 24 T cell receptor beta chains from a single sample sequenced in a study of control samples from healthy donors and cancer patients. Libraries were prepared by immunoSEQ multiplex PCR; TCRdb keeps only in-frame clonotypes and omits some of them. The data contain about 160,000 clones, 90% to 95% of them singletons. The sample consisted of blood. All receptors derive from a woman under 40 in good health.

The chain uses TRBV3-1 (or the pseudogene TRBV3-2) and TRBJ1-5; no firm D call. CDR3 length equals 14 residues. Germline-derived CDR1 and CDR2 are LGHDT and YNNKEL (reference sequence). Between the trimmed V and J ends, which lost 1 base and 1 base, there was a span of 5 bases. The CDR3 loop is CASSQGGSNQPQHF. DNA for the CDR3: TGTGCCAGCAGCCAAGGTGGCAGCAATCAGCCCCAGCATTTT.

The CDR3 sequence: CASSLPDRDEQYF. CDR3 bases: TGTGCCAGCAGCTTACCGGACAGGGACGAGCAGTACTTC. The V call is TRBV7-9, the J call TRBJ2-7, with 8 nucleotides matching TRBD1. V gave up 2 bases and J gave up 5 bases; unmatched junction bases: 2. The V gene's germline CDR1 is SEHNR and CDR2 FQNEAQ (reference sequence). This CDR3 is 13 amino acids long.

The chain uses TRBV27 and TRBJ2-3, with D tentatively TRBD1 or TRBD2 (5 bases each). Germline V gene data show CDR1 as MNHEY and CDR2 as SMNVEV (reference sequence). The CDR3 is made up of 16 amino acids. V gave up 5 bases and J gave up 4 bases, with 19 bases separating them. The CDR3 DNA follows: TGTGCCAGCAGTATAGGGACGCATCTACGAGCAGATACGCAGTATTTT. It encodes CASSIGTHLRADTQYF.

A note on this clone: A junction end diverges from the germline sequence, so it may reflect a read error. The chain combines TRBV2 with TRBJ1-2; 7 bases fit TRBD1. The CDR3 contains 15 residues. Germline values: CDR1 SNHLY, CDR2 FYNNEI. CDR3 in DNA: TGTGCCAGCAGTGGACAGGGAGAAGGGGGGTATCGGATTTTCTTC. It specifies CASSGQGEGGYRIFF.

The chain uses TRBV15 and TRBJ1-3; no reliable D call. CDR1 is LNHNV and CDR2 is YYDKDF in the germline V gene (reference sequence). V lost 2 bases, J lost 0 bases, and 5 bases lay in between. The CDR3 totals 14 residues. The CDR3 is CATSRRSSGNTIYF. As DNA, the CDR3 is TGTGCCACCAGCAGACGCAGCTCTGGAAACACCATATATTTT.

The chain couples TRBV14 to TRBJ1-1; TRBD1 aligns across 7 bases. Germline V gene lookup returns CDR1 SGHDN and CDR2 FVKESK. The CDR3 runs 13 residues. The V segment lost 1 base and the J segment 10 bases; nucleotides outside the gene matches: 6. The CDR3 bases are TGTGCCAGCAGCCAAGCCCTCCAGGGGGGAGCTTTCTTT. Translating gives CASSQALQGGAFF.

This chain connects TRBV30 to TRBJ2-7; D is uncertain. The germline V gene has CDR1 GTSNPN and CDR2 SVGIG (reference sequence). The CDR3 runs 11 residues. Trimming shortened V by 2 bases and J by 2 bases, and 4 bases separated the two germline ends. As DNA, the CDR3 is TGTGCCTGGAGTAGGACCTACGAGCAGTACTTC. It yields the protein CAWSRTYEQYF.

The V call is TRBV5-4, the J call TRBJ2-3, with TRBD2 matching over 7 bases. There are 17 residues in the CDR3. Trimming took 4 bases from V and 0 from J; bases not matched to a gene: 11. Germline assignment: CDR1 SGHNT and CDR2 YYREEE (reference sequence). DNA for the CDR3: TGTGCCAGCAGCCTCCCCCTTAGCGGGCCTAGCACAGATACGCAGTATTTT. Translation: CASSLPLSGPSTDTQYF.

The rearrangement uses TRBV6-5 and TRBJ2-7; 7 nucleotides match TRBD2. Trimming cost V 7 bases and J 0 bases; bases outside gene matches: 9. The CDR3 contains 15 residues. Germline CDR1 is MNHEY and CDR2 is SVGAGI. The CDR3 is CASKPERGYSYEQYF. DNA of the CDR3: TGTGCCAGCAAACCAGAGCGGGGATACTCCTACGAGCAGTACTTC.

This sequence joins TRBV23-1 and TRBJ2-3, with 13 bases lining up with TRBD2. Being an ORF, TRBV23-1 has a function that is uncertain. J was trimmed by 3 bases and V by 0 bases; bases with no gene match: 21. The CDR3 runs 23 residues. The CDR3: CASSQSYCCPTSGRAFMTDTQYF. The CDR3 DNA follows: TGCGCCAGCAGTCAATCGTATTGTTGCCCAACTAGCGGGAGGGCCTTTATGACAGATACGCAGTATTTT.

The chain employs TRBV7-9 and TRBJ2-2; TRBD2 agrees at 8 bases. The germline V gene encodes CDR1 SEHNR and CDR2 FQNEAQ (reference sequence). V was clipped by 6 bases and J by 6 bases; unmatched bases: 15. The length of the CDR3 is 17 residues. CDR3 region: CASRDRPGLGSPGELFF. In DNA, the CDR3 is TGTGCCAGCAGGGACCGCCCGGGACTAGGGTCCCCCGGGGAGCTGTTTTTT.

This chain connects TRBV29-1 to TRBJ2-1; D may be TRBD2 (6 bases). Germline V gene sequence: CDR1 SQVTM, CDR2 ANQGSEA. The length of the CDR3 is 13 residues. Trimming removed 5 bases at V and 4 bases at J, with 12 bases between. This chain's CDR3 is CSVPGSRYNEQFF. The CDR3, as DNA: TGCAGCGTTCCCGGGAGTAGATACAATGAGCAGTTCTTC.

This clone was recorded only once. The CDR3 DNA reads TGTGCCACGGCCGCCGGGAGGGGTCGCAATGAAAAACTGTTTTTT. Its protein is CATAAGRGRNEKLFF. This rearrangement joins TRBV19 to TRBJ1-4, with a weak D call TRBD1 (5 bases). Germline V lookup: CDR1 LNHDA, CDR2 SQIVND (reference sequence). The CDR3 sequence is 15 residues long. The V end lost 10 bases, the J end lost 5 bases, and 20 bases lay between the germline ends.

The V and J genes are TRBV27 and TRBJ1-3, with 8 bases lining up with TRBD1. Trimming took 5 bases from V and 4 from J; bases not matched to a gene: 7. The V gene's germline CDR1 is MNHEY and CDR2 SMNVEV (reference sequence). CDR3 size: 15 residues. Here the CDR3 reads CASSVRQGTGNTIYF. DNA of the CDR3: TGTGCCAGCAGTGTTAGACAGGGGACGGGAAACACCATATATTTT.

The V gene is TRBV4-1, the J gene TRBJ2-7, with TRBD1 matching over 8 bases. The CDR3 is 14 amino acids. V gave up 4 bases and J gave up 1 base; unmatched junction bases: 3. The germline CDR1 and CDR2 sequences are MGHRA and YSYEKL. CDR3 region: CASSPGQASYEQYF. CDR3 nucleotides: TGCGCCAGCAGCCCGGGACAGGCGTCCTACGAGCAGTACTTC.

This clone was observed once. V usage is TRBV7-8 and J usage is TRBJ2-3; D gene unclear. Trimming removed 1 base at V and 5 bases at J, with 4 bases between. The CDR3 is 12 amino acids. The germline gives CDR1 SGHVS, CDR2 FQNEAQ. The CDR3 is CASSLGLDTQYF. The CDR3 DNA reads TGTGCCAGCAGCTTAGGGTTAGATACGCAGTATTTT. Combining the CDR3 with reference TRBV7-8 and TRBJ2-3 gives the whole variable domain GAGVSQSPRYKVAKRGQDVALRCDPISGHVSLFWYQQALGQGPEFLTYFQNEAQLDKSGLPSDRFFAERPEGSVSTLKIQRTQQEDSAVYLCASSLGLDTQYFGPGTRLTVL.

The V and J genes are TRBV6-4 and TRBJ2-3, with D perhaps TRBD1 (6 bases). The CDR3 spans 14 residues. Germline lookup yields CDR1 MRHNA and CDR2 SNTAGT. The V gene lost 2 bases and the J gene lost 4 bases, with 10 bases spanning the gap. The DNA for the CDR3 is TGTGCCAGCAGTGACGGAGAGGGGGCAGATACGCAGTATTTT. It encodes CASSDGEGADTQYF.

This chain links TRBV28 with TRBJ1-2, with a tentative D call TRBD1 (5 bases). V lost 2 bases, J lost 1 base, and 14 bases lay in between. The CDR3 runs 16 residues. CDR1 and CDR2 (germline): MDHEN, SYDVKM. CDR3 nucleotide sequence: TGTGCCAGCAGTTTAGGTCTCGGGGGAGGTAACTATGGCTACACCTTC. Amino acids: CASSLGLGGGNYGYTF.

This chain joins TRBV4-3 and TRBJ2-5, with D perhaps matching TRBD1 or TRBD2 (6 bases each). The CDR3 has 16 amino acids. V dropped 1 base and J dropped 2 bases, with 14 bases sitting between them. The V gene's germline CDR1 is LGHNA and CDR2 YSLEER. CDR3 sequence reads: CASSQGEARGQETQYF. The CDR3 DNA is TGCGCCAGCAGCCAAGGGGAGGCTAGGGGGCAAGAGACCCAGTACTTC.

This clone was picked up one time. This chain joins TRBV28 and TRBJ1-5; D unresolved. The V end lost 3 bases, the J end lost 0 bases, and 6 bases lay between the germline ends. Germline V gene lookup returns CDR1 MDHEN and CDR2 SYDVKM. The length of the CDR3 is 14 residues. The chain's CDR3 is CASSLTLSNQPQHF. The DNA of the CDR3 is TGTGCCAGCAGTTTGACCCTTAGCAATCAGCCCCAGCATTTT.

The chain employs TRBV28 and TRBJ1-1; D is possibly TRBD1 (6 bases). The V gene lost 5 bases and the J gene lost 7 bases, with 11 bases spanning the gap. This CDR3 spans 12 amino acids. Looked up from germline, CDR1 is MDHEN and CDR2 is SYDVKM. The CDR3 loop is CASSVQGFEAFF. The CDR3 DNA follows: TGTGCCAGCAGTGTACAGGGTTTTGAAGCTTTCTTT.

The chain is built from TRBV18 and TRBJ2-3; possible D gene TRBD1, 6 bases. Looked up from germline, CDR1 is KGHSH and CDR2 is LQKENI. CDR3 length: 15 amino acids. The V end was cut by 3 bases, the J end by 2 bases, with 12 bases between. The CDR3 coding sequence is TGTGCCAGCTCACCCGCGACAGGATACACAGATACGCAGTATTTT. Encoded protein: CASSPATGYTDTQYF.

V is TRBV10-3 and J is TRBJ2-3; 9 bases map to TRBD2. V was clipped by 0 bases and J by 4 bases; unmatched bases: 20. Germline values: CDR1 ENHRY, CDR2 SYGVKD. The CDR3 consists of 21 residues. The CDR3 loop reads CAISESRRLAGVPGAADTQYF. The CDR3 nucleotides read TGTGCCATCAGTGAGTCCCGGAGGTTAGCGGGAGTACCGGGAGCTGCAGATACGCAGTATTTT.

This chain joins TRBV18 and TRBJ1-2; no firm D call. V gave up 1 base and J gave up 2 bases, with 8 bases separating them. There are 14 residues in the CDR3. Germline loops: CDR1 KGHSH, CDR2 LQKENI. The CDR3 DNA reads TGTGCCAGCTCACCACTTATTCGGAACTATGGCTACACCTTC. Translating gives CASSPLIRNYGYTF.